Listed below are T cell receptor beta chains from one sample, sequenced in a study of PD-L1 blockade in urothelial cancer. The table came from immunoSEQ multiplex PCR; TCRdb's copy has only in-frame clones and leaves some out. The sample shows about 45,000 clones, under 95% of them seen only once. Sequenced here: PBMCs, sampled around atezolizumab (anti-PD-L1) treatment. The source is a man between 65 and 85 years old with urothelial cancer. The CDR3 runs from the conserved cysteine through the conserved F or W. The D gene is left open where the match is weak. Size is stated for part of the rows, as once, few or many counts, or as a class when the clone is expanded.

d_gene: TRBD2; v_gene: TRBV2; j_gene: TRBJ2-1; abundance: .; CDR3nt: TGTGCCAGCGGGAGGGTACAGGAGCAGTTCTTC; CDR3aa: CASGRVQEQFF
d_gene: TRBD2; v_gene: TRBV19; j_gene: TRBJ2-5; abundance: .; CDR3nt: TGTGCCAGTAGCGGGACTAGCCAAGAGACCCAGTACTTC; CDR3aa: CASSGTSQETQYF
d_gene: .; v_gene: TRBV10-1; j_gene: TRBJ2-7; abundance: once; CDR3nt: TGCGCCAGCAGTGAGTCATCACAGGGTCCCTACGAGCAGTACTTC; CDR3aa: CASSESSQGPYEQYF
d_gene: .; v_gene: TRBV10-2; j_gene: TRBJ1-1; abundance: .; CDR3nt: TGCGCCAGCAGTGAGACACGACAGATTAACACTGAAGCTTTCTTT; CDR3aa: CASSETRQINTEAFF
d_gene: TRBD2; v_gene: TRBV2; j_gene: TRBJ2-3; abundance: .; CDR3nt: TGTGCCAGCACCGAGACTAGCGGGAGATCAGATACGCAGTATTTT; CDR3aa: CASTETSGRSDTQYF
d_gene: TRBD2; v_gene: TRBV11-1; j_gene: TRBJ2-1; abundance: .; CDR3nt: TGTGCCAGCAGCTTAGATAGCATTGGGACTAGCGGGAGCGATGAGCAGTTCTTC; CDR3aa: CASSLDSIGTSGSDEQFF
d_gene: TRBD2; v_gene: TRBV11-2; j_gene: TRBJ2-2; abundance: few; CDR3nt: TGTGCCAGCAGCCCGCTCCGGGGAGGGTCCGGGGAGCTGTTTTTT; CDR3aa: CASSPLRGGSGELFF
d_gene: TRBD1; v_gene: TRBV11-2; j_gene: TRBJ2-7; abundance: .; CDR3nt: TGTGCCAGCAGCCTCCGGGACAGGGGTTACGAGCAGTACTTC; CDR3aa: CASSLRDRGYEQYF
d_gene: .; v_gene: TRBV11-2; j_gene: TRBJ1-1; abundance: few; CDR3nt: TGTGCCAGCAGCTTAAGATTTGGGGGCACGAACACTGAAGCTTTCTTT; CDR3aa: CASSLRFGGTNTEAFF
d_gene: TRBD1; v_gene: TRBV28; j_gene: TRBJ1-5; abundance: few; CDR3nt: TGTGCCAGCACAGCTAGGGGGCCTCGCAATCAGCCCCAGCATTTT; CDR3aa: CASTARGPRNQPQHF
d_gene: TRBD2; v_gene: TRBV5-1; j_gene: TRBJ2-1; abundance: .; CDR3nt: TGCGCCAGCAGCTTGGTGGCTAGCGGAGGGAATGAGCAGTTCTTC; CDR3aa: CASSLVASGGNEQFF
d_gene: .; v_gene: TRBV5-1; j_gene: TRBJ1-3; abundance: .; CDR3nt: TGCGCCAGCAGCTTGGTGGCAAACTCTGGAAACACCATATATTTT; CDR3aa: CASSLVANSGNTIYF
d_gene: TRBD1; v_gene: TRBV7-7; j_gene: TRBJ2-7; abundance: once; CDR3nt: TGTGCCAGCAGCAACCCAATTGACAGGGGACCCTACGAGCAGTACTTC; CDR3aa: CASSNPIDRGPYEQYF
d_gene: TRBD1; v_gene: TRBV5-1; j_gene: TRBJ2-3; abundance: .; CDR3nt: TGCGCCAGCAGCCCCAGGACAGGGGGCGGTTATGGCACAGATACGCAGTATTTT; CDR3aa: CASSPRTGGGYGTDTQYF
d_gene: .; v_gene: TRBV5-4; j_gene: TRBJ2-1; abundance: .; CDR3nt: TGTGCCAGCAGCTTGGCCAGGGTGGACAATGAGCAGTTCTTC; CDR3aa: CASSLARVDNEQFF
d_gene: .; v_gene: TRBV27; j_gene: TRBJ2-4; abundance: .; CDR3nt: TGTGCCAGCAGTTTCCAAAGTGACGGGGCCAAAAACATTCAGTACTTC; CDR3aa: CASSFQSDGAKNIQYF
d_gene: .; v_gene: TRBV2; j_gene: TRBJ1-5; abundance: .; CDR3nt: TGTGCCAGCAGTGAACCCGGGGTCCTGGGAACTCAGCCCCAGCATTTT; CDR3aa: CASSEPGVLGTQPQHF
d_gene: TRBD2; v_gene: TRBV4-1; j_gene: TRBJ2-3; abundance: .; CDR3nt: TGCGCCAGCAGCCAGACGCCGGGACTAGCGGTCACAGATACGCAGTATTTT; CDR3aa: CASSQTPGLAVTDTQYF
d_gene: .; v_gene: TRBV4-2; j_gene: TRBJ2-3; abundance: .; CDR3nt: TGTGCCAGCAGCCAAGAAGCCGGGAGCCCCGATACGCAGTATTTT; CDR3aa: CASSQEAGSPDTQYF
d_gene: TRBD2; v_gene: TRBV29-1; j_gene: TRBJ2-7; abundance: .; CDR3nt: TGCAGCGTTGAAGCGGGTAGCGGGAGGTACGAGCAGTACTTC; CDR3aa: CSVEAGSGRYEQYF
d_gene: TRBD1; v_gene: TRBV19; j_gene: TRBJ1-5; abundance: .; CDR3nt: TGTGCCAGTAGGGGGGACAGCCAACGGGACCAGCCCCAGCATTTT; CDR3aa: CASRGDSQRDQPQHF
d_gene: TRBD1; v_gene: TRBV6-1; j_gene: TRBJ1-2; abundance: .; CDR3nt: TGTGCCAGCAGTCGGACAGGGCCTAACTATGGCTACACCTTC; CDR3aa: CASSRTGPNYGYTF
d_gene: .; v_gene: TRBV7-9; j_gene: TRBJ2-7; abundance: .; CDR3nt: TGTGCCAGCAGCGAAGCGGGCTACGAGCAGTACTTC; CDR3aa: CASSEAGYEQYF
d_gene: TRBD1; v_gene: TRBV10-1; j_gene: TRBJ2-4; abundance: .; CDR3nt: TGCGCCAGCAGGAGGGTACCCAGGGGGACCAAAAACATTCAGTACTTC; CDR3aa: CASRRVPRGTKNIQYF
d_gene: .; v_gene: TRBV28; j_gene: TRBJ1-3; abundance: .; CDR3nt: TGTGCCAGCCGGCCCCCCACAGGGAGCTCTGGAAACACCATATATTTT; CDR3aa: CASRPPTGSSGNTIYF
d_gene: .; v_gene: TRBV5-1; j_gene: TRBJ2-7; abundance: .; CDR3nt: TGCGCCAGCAGTTGGGCCCCCCAGGGAACGGCCGAGCAGTACTTC; CDR3aa: CASSWAPQGTAEQYF
d_gene: .; v_gene: TRBV19; j_gene: TRBJ1-1; abundance: .; CDR3nt: TGTGCCAGTAGTATGGGGAGGAACACTGAAGCTTTCTTT; CDR3aa: CASSMGRNTEAFF
d_gene: .; v_gene: TRBV28; j_gene: TRBJ2-7; abundance: .; CDR3nt: TGTGCCAGCAGTTTATTTCTGGCGGCGAACTCCTACGAGCAGTACTTC; CDR3aa: CASSLFLAANSYEQYF
d_gene: .; v_gene: TRBV9; j_gene: TRBJ2-1; abundance: .; CDR3nt: TGTGCCAGCAGCGTAGGATGGGCGTCCGGCTACAATGAGCAGTTCTTC; CDR3aa: CASSVGWASGYNEQFF
d_gene: TRBD1; v_gene: TRBV27; j_gene: TRBJ1-2; abundance: once; CDR3nt: TGTGCCAGCAGTTTCAACCCTACAGGGGAAATAAATGGCTACACCTTC; CDR3aa: CASSFNPTGEINGYTF
d_gene: TRBD2; v_gene: TRBV5-1; j_gene: TRBJ2-2; abundance: .; CDR3nt: TGCGCCAGCAGCTTGGCTAGCGGGACCAACACCGGGGAGCTGTTTTTT; CDR3aa: CASSLASGTNTGELFF
d_gene: TRBD2; v_gene: TRBV10-3; j_gene: TRBJ2-1; abundance: .; CDR3nt: TGTGCCATCAGTCCCTCTAGCGGGAGGGGTCGATATGAGCAGTTCTTC; CDR3aa: CAISPSSGRGRYEQFF
d_gene: .; v_gene: TRBV27; j_gene: TRBJ2-5; abundance: .; CDR3nt: TGTGCCAGCGGAGAGGTTCAAGAGACCCAGTACTTC; CDR3aa: CASGEVQETQYF
d_gene: .; v_gene: TRBV4-2; j_gene: TRBJ1-1; abundance: .; CDR3nt: TGTGCCAGCAGCCAAACATCAGGTACAGCTGAAGCTTTCTTT; CDR3aa: CASSQTSGTAEAFF
d_gene: .; v_gene: TRBV28; j_gene: TRBJ1-5; abundance: .; CDR3nt: TGTGCCAGCACCTCTGGGTCGGGTGATCAGCCCCAGCATTTT; CDR3aa: CASTSGSGDQPQHF
d_gene: .; v_gene: TRBV27; j_gene: TRBJ1-5; abundance: once; CDR3nt: TGTGCCAGCAGTTTCAGGGACAATCAGCCCCAGCATTTT; CDR3aa: CASSFRDNQPQHF
d_gene: .; v_gene: TRBV30; j_gene: TRBJ1-5; abundance: .; CDR3nt: TGTGCCTGGAGCAATCAGGTTAACAATCAGCCCCAGCATTTT; CDR3aa: CAWSNQVNNQPQHF
d_gene: TRBD1; v_gene: TRBV30; j_gene: TRBJ1-4; abundance: .; CDR3nt: TGTGCCTGGAGTTTCCGGGCACAGGGGGATGAAAAACTGTTTTTT; CDR3aa: CAWSFRAQGDEKLFF
d_gene: TRBD1; v_gene: TRBV11-2; j_gene: TRBJ2-7; abundance: .; CDR3nt: TGCGCCAGCAGCCCTGGACAGGGTCCCTACGAGCAGTACTTC; CDR3aa: CASSPGQGPYEQYF
d_gene: TRBD2; v_gene: TRBV5-4; j_gene: TRBJ2-7; abundance: .; CDR3nt: TGTGCCAGCAAATCAGCGGGAGGCCTGACCTACGAGCAGTACTTC; CDR3aa: CASKSAGGLTYEQYF
d_gene: TRBD1; v_gene: TRBV15; j_gene: TRBJ2-7; abundance: large; CDR3nt: TGTGCCACCAGCAGAGATACAGGGGGCGCGGGTGAGCAGTACTTC; CDR3aa: CATSRDTGGAGEQYF